The 30 T cell receptor beta chains listed next were all sequenced from one sample in a study of cytomegalovirus exposure and HLA in healthy donors. The PCR used 60 Vbeta and 13 Jbeta primers. Sequencing used immunoSEQ multiplex PCR; TCRdb keeps in-frame clones, though not all of them. The sample holds 200,000 or so clones; approximately 81% are singletons and the top ten take 1.3%. Sequenced material: PBMCs. Receptor source: a human donor in good health.

The gene calls are TRBV19 and TRBJ2-5; TRBD2 matches at 8 bases. The CDR3 has 16 residues. Germline assignment: CDR1 LNHDA and CDR2 SQIVND (reference sequence). Trimming took 2 bases from V and 3 from J; bases not matched to a gene: 8. Written as DNA, the CDR3 is TGTGCCAGTAGTATACTTGGAGCGGGAGTGGAAGAGACCCAGTACTTC. Protein: CASSILGAGVEETQYF. Full variable domain (outside the CDR3, taken from reference TRBV19 and TRBJ2-5): DGGITQSPKYLFRKEGQNVTLSCEQNLNHDAMYWYRQDPGQGLRLIYYSQIVNDFQKGDIAEGYSVSREKKESFPLTVTSAQKNPTAFYLCASSILGAGVEETQYFGPGTRLLVL.

The chain recombines TRBV5-6 with TRBJ2-7, with D possibly matching TRBD1 (5 bases). Deletions cut 4 bases from V and 2 bases from J, with 10 bases between. This CDR3 contains 13 residues. Per the germline V gene, CDR1 is SGHDT and CDR2 is YYEEEE. CDR3 sequence reads: CASSPDRTYEQYF. Written as DNA, the CDR3 is TGTGCCAGCAGCCCAGACAGAACCTACGAGCAGTACTTC.

V is TRBV15 and J is TRBJ2-7; 8 positions agree with TRBD2. The J segment lost 2 bases and the V segment lost 5 bases, leaving 2 bases of the junction unmatched. Germline CDR1 and CDR2: LNHNV and YYDKDF (reference sequence). This CDR3 is built from 13 residues. The CDR3 region is CATSGGRTYEQYF. In DNA form, the CDR3 reads TGTGCCACCAGCGGCGGGAGGACCTACGAGCAGTACTTC.

This clone was counted a single time. This chain connects TRBV6-5 to TRBJ2-5; TRBD1 is a possible D gene (6 bases). CDR3 length: 14 residues. V lost 3 bases to trimming and J lost 4 bases, with 12 bases between them. Looked up from germline, CDR1 is MNHEY and CDR2 is SVGAGI. CDR3 loop: CASSYSSRGETQYF. CDR3 nucleotide sequence: TGTGCCAGCAGTTATAGTTCCAGGGGAGAGACCCAGTACTTC.

The chain links TRBV28 to TRBJ2-5, with 7 bases fitting TRBD1. The J segment lost 1 base and the V segment lost 6 bases, leaving 8 bases of the junction unmatched. The germline CDR1 and CDR2 sequences are MDHEN and SYDVKM. The CDR3 runs to 15 residues. CDR3 protein: CASSLQGQAQETQYF. DNA for the CDR3: TGTGCCAGCAGCCTCCAAGGACAGGCCCAAGAGACCCAGTACTTC.

The rearrangement uses TRBV19 and TRBJ1-6; D possibly corresponds to TRBD1 (5 bases). This CDR3 is built from 16 residues. The V gene's germline CDR1 is LNHDA and CDR2 SQIVND (reference sequence). Trimming cost V 5 bases and J 7 bases, with 18 bases left between them. CDR3: CASSLGQQDYNSPLHF. The CDR3 coding sequence is TGTGCCAGTAGTTTAGGGCAACAGGACTACAATTCACCCCTCCACTTT.

The J gene is TRBJ2-1, the V gene TRBV4-2; 10 positions agree with TRBD2. Per germline, CDR1 LGHNA and CDR2 YNFKEQ. V lost 0 bases, J lost 9 bases, and 14 bases stayed unmatched. CDR3 size: 18 residues. The CDR3 loop is CASSQDPEAGGPISEQFF. The CDR3 nucleotides are TGTGCCAGCAGCCAAGATCCTGAAGCGGGAGGGCCGATAAGTGAGCAGTTCTTC.

CDR3 in amino acids: CASSQPGTGLNTEAFF. For the CDR3, the DNA is TGCGCCAGCAGCCAACCCGGGACAGGGCTGAACACTGAAGCTTTCTTT. The V call is TRBV5-1, the J call TRBJ1-1, with 9 bases lining up with TRBD1. J lost 0 bases, V lost 4 bases, and 7 bases had no gene match. Germline CDR1 is SGHRS and CDR2 is YFSETQ. The CDR3 runs 16 residues.

This clone was found once. This chain links TRBV7-2 with TRBJ1-1; D is ambiguous. CDR3 size: 14 residues. Germline assignment: CDR1 SGHTA and CDR2 FQGNSA. Trimming cost V 2 bases and J 1 base, with 8 bases left between them. The CDR3 sequence is CASSLIPGNTEAFF. The CDR3 coding sequence is TGTGCCAGCAGCTTAATACCAGGGAACACTGAAGCTTTCTTT. Using reference TRBV7-2 and TRBJ1-1 for the parts outside the CDR3, the full variable domain is GAGVSQSPSNKVTEKGKDVELRCDPISGHTALYWYRQSLGQGLEFLIYFQGNSAPDKSGLPSDRFSAERTGGSVSTLTIQRTQQEDSAVYLCASSLIPGNTEAFFGQGTRLTVV.

As to this clone: At one end the junction does not follow the germline gene, possibly because of a read error. The gene calls are TRBV29-1 and TRBJ1-1, with 7 bases aligning to TRBD1. Germline values: CDR1 SQVTM, CDR2 ANQGSEA. The CDR3 has 11 residues. The CDR3 DNA reads as TGCAGCGCTCGGACAGGCGATTTCGGTCTCTTT. Its protein is CSARTGDFGLF.

The chain joins TRBV5-8 to TRBJ2-7, with 13 bases aligning to TRBD2. V shed 0 bases, J shed 3 bases, and the junction held 9 bases outside the gene matches. The CDR3 spans 18 residues. The germline V gene encodes CDR1 SGHTS and CDR2 YDEGEE. CDR3 nucleotide sequence: TGTGCCAGCAGCTTGGATGGGACTAGCGGGATTACAGGCTACGAGCAGTACTTC. It encodes CASSLDGTSGITGYEQYF.

This clone was seen just once. Other DNA sequences in the same sample also yield this CDR3. J is TRBJ2-1 and V is TRBV11-3; 14 nucleotides line up with TRBD2. The V gene end was trimmed by 5 bases and the J gene end by 7 bases; junction bases not matched to a gene: 4. CDR1 and CDR2 (germline): SGHNT, YENEEA. The CDR3 covers 15 residues. CDR3 amino acids: CASSPGLAGVNEQFF. Here the CDR3 DNA reads TGTGCCAGCAGCCCGGGACTAGCGGGAGTAAATGAGCAGTTCTTC.

This clone was recorded once. The J gene is TRBJ2-1, the V gene TRBV7-3; D ambiguous. The V end lost 4 bases, the J end lost 7 bases, and 17 bases lay between the germline ends. In germline, CDR1 is SGHTA, CDR2 FQGTGA. This CDR3 region has 15 residues. As DNA, the CDR3 is TGTGCCAGCAGCTCAATTGTTGGGCTACCAAATGAGCAGTTCTTC. This gives the protein CASSSIVGLPNEQFF. The full variable domain, with the rest looked up from reference TRBV7-3 and TRBJ2-1, is GAGVSQTPSNKVTEKGKYVELRCDPISGHTALYWYRQSLGQGPEFLIYFQGTGAADDSGLPNDRFFAVRPEGSVSTLKIQRTERGDSAVYLCASSSIVGLPNEQFFGPGTRLTVL.

The chain couples TRBV9 to TRBJ1-5; TRBD1 might be the D (5 bases). This CDR3 region has 15 residues. Trimming took off 3 bases at V and 4 bases at J, with 14 bases between the two ends. Germline V CDR1 and CDR2: SGDLS, YYNGEE. Here the CDR3 DNA reads TGTGCCAGCAGCGGCGGCAGGGCCTTTAATCAGCCCCAGCATTTT. It translates to CASSGGRAFNQPQHF.

The V call is TRBV2, the J call TRBJ2-7, with 10 bases lining up with TRBD1. CDR1 is SNHLY, CDR2 FYNNEI, per germline. The CDR3 spans 14 residues. Trimming at V came to 6 bases and at J to 3 bases, leaving 5 bases not matched to a gene. For the CDR3, the DNA is TGTGCCAGCAGATGGACAGGGGGAGGCTACGAGCAGTACTTC. It codes for CASRWTGGGYEQYF. Variable domain in full (rest from reference TRBV2 and TRBJ2-7): EPEVTQTPSHQVTQMGQEVILRCVPISNHLYFYWYRQILGQKVEFLVSFYNNEISEKSEIFDDQFSVERPDGSNFTLKIRSTKLEDSAMYFCASRWTGGGYEQYFGPGTRLTVT.

This clone was observed a single time. The genes are TRBV5-1 and TRBJ1-5; possibly TRBD1 for D (6 bases). Trimming left V 0 bases short and J 7 bases short, with 11 bases between. The CDR3 totals 14 residues. The germline gives CDR1 SGHRS, CDR2 YFSETQ. CDR3 protein: CASSLGGGGQPQHF. The CDR3 region has the DNA TGCGCCAGCAGCTTGGGAGGGGGTGGGCAGCCCCAGCATTTT.

The genes are TRBV19 and TRBJ2-5; TRBD1 might be the D (6 bases). Germline V gene lookup returns CDR1 LNHDA and CDR2 SQIVND (reference sequence). Trimming left V 1 base short and J 2 bases short, with 11 bases between. This CDR3 is built from 15 residues. CDR3 bases: TGTGCCAGTAGTATAGTGTACGGACAGCAAGAGACCCAGTACTTC. It is translated as CASSIVYGQQETQYF.

This clone has a handful of counts. This chain joins TRBV27 and TRBJ2-1, with 13 positions matching TRBD2. The V segment lost 6 bases and the J segment 8 bases; nucleotides outside the gene matches: 7. The germline V gene encodes CDR1 MNHEY and CDR2 SMNVEV (reference sequence). The CDR3 contains 15 residues. The CDR3 here is CASSFGLAGVDEQFF. In DNA form, the CDR3 reads TGTGCCAGCAGCTTTGGACTAGCGGGAGTGGATGAGCAGTTCTTC.

The chain employs TRBV30 and TRBJ2-1; possible D gene TRBD2, 5 bases. Germline V gives CDR1 GTSNPN, CDR2 SVGIG (reference sequence). With 0 bases removed from V and 7 bases from J, the gap between germline ends came to 16 bases. The CDR3 is 15 residues long. In nucleotides, the CDR3 is TGTGCCTGGAGTGTCTTAGCGCTCCGCTCTAATGAGCAGTTCTTC. It encodes CAWSVLALRSNEQFF.

The rearrangement links TRBV6-5 to TRBJ2-3; 9 bases fit TRBD2. Looked up from germline, CDR1 is MNHEY and CDR2 is SVGAGI. V trimming: 6 bases; J trimming: 7 bases; junction bases outside the gene matches: 8. The CDR3 spans 14 residues. CDR3 sequence: CASRLAGAAYTQYF. The CDR3 DNA reads TGTGCCAGCAGATTAGCGGGAGCTGCGTATACGCAGTATTTT.

The gene calls are TRBV20-1 and TRBJ2-7; no reliable D call. The CDR3 consists of 11 residues. CDR1 and CDR2 from the germline V gene are DFQATT and SNEGSKA (reference sequence). V lost 0 bases and J lost 5, with 5 bases in between. CDR3 in DNA: TGCAGTGCTAGAGATGGCCACGAGCAGTACTTC. This encodes CSARDGHEQYF.

V gene TRBV12-5 combines with J gene TRBJ2-1, with 10 bases that match TRBD2. Per germline, CDR1 LGHNT and CDR2 FRNRAP. There are 16 residues in the CDR3. Unmatched junction bases numbered 7, after V lost 8 bases and J lost 0 bases. CDR3 protein: CASRLAGARSYNEQFF. The DNA of the CDR3 is TGTGCTAGTAGGCTAGCGGGAGCGCGCTCCTACAATGAGCAGTTCTTC.

V is TRBV6-5 and J is TRBJ2-3; 10 positions agree with TRBD2. The CDR3 consists of 15 residues. The V segment lost 2 bases and the J segment 6 bases; nucleotides outside the gene matches: 5. The germline V gene encodes CDR1 MNHEY and CDR2 SVGAGI. The CDR3 sequence: CASSYTTSGYDTQYF. The CDR3 DNA is TGTGCCAGCAGTTACACGACTAGCGGGTACGATACGCAGTATTTT.

The rearrangement uses TRBV29-1 and TRBJ1-1; no clear D gene. Germline V CDR1 and CDR2: SQVTM, ANQGSEA. Trimming removed 7 bases at V and 4 bases at J, with 10 bases between. There are 11 residues in the CDR3. The CDR3 protein is CSDLWATEAFF. CDR3 nucleotides: TGCAGCGACCTCTGGGCCACTGAAGCTTTCTTT.

V is TRBV4-1 and J is TRBJ1-1; TRBD1 might be the D (5 bases). This CDR3 region has 14 residues. Looked up from germline, CDR1 is MGHRA and CDR2 is YSYEKL. V was clipped by 0 bases and J by 6 bases, with 11 bases between them. The CDR3 is CASSQDPLTAEAFF. The CDR3, as DNA: TGCGCCAGCAGCCAAGATCCATTGACAGCTGAAGCTTTCTTT.

The rearrangement links TRBV18 to TRBJ1-5, with 8 bases fitting TRBD1. V shed 2 bases and J 3 bases; nucleotides not matched to a gene: 3. CDR1 is KGHSH, CDR2 LQKENI, per germline. This CDR3 spans 15 amino acids. In DNA, the CDR3 is TGTGCCAGCTCACCAGGACAGGGATACAATCAGCCCCAGCATTTT. It encodes CASSPGQGYNQPQHF.

This chain connects TRBV30 to TRBJ2-1; 7 nucleotides agree with TRBD2. The CDR3 has 14 residues. V was pared by 0 bases and J by 8 bases, with 7 bases of the junction left unmatched. Germline values: CDR1 GTSNPN, CDR2 SVGIG (reference sequence). The CDR3 DNA is TGTGCCTGGAGTGTGGGGGGAGGGCTGTATGAGCAGTTCTTC. Translated: CAWSVGGGLYEQFF.

V and J are TRBV5-4 and TRBJ2-1; D is possibly TRBD1 (6 bases). Germline V gene lookup returns CDR1 SGHNT and CDR2 YYREEE (reference sequence). The V end lost 0 bases, the J end lost 7 bases, and 8 bases lay between the germline ends. The CDR3 consists of 13 residues. CDR3 in amino acids: CASSLARGNEQFF. The CDR3 bases are TGTGCCAGCAGCTTGGCCAGGGGAAATGAGCAGTTCTTC.

The chain uses TRBV5-4 and TRBJ2-7; TRBD1 matches 8 bases. The CDR3 spans 14 residues. V was clipped by 4 bases and J by 2 bases; unmatched bases: 5. Germline-derived CDR1 and CDR2 are SGHNT and YYREEE (reference sequence). The CDR3: CASSPGTGTYEQYF. CDR3 bases: TGTGCCAGCAGCCCCGGGACAGGCACCTACGAGCAGTACTTC.

The rearrangement uses TRBV5-8 and TRBJ1-2; 10 nucleotides line up with TRBD1. V shed 5 bases, J shed 4 bases, and the junction held 14 bases outside the gene matches. In germline, CDR1 is SGHTS, CDR2 YDEGEE. The CDR3 consists of 17 residues. The chain's CDR3 is CASSQLLGQGVGYGYTF. The CDR3 DNA reads TGTGCCAGCAGTCAACTCCTTGGACAGGGGGTTGGCTATGGCTACACCTTC.